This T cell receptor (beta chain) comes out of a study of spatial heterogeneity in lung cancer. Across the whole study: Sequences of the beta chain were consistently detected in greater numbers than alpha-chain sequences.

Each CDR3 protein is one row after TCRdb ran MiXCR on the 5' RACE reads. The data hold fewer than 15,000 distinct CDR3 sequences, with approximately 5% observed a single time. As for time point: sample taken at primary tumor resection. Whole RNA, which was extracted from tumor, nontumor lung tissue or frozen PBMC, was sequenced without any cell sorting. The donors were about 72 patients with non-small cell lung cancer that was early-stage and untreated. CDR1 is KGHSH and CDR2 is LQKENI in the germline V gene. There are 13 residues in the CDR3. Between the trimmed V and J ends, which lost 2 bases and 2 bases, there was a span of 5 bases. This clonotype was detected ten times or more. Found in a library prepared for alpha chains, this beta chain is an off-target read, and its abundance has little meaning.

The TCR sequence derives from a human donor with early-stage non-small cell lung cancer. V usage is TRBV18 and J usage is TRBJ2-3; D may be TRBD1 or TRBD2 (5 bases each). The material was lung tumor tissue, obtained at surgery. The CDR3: CASSPGTTDTQYF. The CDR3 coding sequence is TGTGCCAGCTCACCAGGGACCACAGATACGCAGTATTTT. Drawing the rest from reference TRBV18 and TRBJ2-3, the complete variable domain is NAGVMQNPRHLVRRRGQEARLRCSPMKGHSHVYWYRQLPEEGLKFMVYLQKENIIDESGMPKERFSAEFPKEGPSILRIQQVVRGDSAAYFCASSPGTTDTQYFGPGTRLTVL.